The 7 T cell receptor beta chains in this list originate from one sample, sequenced in a study of blood T cell repertoires in COVID-19. TCRdb keeps only in-frame clones here, not all; method: immunoSEQ multiplex PCR. This sample yields 150,000 to 200,000 clones, of which 89% are seen a single time; approximately 0.8% belongs to the top ten. Sequencing was carried out using PBMCs or T cells enriched from blood (not recorded which). These receptors were obtained from a woman between 18 and 29 years old who had recovered from COVID-19.

V gene TRBV7-9 combines with J gene TRBJ2-3, with 7 bases aligning to TRBD2. V gave up 2 bases and J gave up 4 bases; unmatched junction bases: 9. The germline V gene has CDR1 SEHNR and CDR2 FQNEAQ (reference sequence). There are 16 residues in the CDR3. CDR3 sequence: CASSLRGALAADTQYF. CDR3 bases: TGTGCCAGCAGCTTACGGGGAGCCCTAGCGGCAGATACGCAGTATTTT.

This clone was seen a handful of times. V gene TRBV2 combines with J gene TRBJ2-1; tentatively, D is TRBD1 (6 bases). The CDR3 sequence is 15 residues long. The V end lost 1 base, the J end lost 5 bases, and 12 bases lay between the germline ends. CDR1 and CDR2 from the germline V gene are SNHLY and FYNNEI. The CDR3 reads CASSEVRGGDNEQFF. In nucleotides, the CDR3 is TGTGCCAGCAGTGAAGTTAGAGGGGGAGACAATGAGCAGTTCTTC.

V and J are TRBV6-5 and TRBJ1-2; D remains ambiguous. The CDR3 sequence is 11 residues long. Germline values: CDR1 MNHEY, CDR2 SVGAGI. Trimming took 8 bases from V and 2 from J, leaving 6 bases between them. The CDR3 loop reads CASLSNYGYTF. Here the CDR3 DNA reads TGTGCCAGCCTGTCCAACTATGGCTACACCTTC.

The rearrangement uses TRBV5-1 and TRBJ1-1; tentative D call: TRBD1 (5 bases). V was clipped by 4 bases and J by 6 bases, with 19 bases between them. From germline, CDR1 is SGHRS and CDR2 YFSETQ. The CDR3 covers 15 residues. DNA for the CDR3: TGCGCCAGCAGCCCCCAAGGGGAGGGGTTCTCTGAAGCTTTCTTT. This encodes CASSPQGEGFSEAFF.

The chain couples TRBV27 to TRBJ1-2; 8 bases are a match to TRBD1. J was trimmed by 5 bases and V by 6 bases; bases with no gene match: 14. This CDR3 has 16 amino acids. Germline CDR1 reads MNHEY; CDR2 reads SMNVEV (reference sequence). The CDR3 is CASSTGPGQAWYGYTF. The CDR3 nucleotides are TGTGCCAGCAGCACTGGGCCGGGACAGGCCTGGTATGGCTACACCTTC.

The rearrangement uses TRBV19 and TRBJ2-1; TRBD2 matches 8 bases. CDR3 length: 17 amino acids. Germline V gene data show CDR1 as LNHDA and CDR2 as SQIVND (reference sequence). Trimming removed 4 bases from V and 9 bases from J; junction bases left unmatched: 17. The CDR3 bases are TGTGCCAGTAGTAGGGGGCCAGGAGCGGGAGTTTTTCGTGAGCAGTTCTTC. It codes for CASSRGPGAGVFREQFF.

The V call is TRBV9, the J call TRBJ2-1; 11 bases fit TRBD2. The CDR3 consists of 20 residues. V was pared by 1 base and J by 0 bases, with 12 bases of the junction left unmatched. CDR1 is SGDLS, CDR2 YYNGEE, per germline. In nucleotides, the CDR3 is TGTGCCAGCAGCGTAACCGGGACTAGCGGCCCTACAAACTCCTACAATGAGCAGTTCTTC. Protein: CASSVTGTSGPTNSYNEQFF.